This TCR beta chain was recorded in a study of cytomegalovirus exposure and HLA in healthy donors. Study conclusions and caveats: Most of the TCR beta V segments (in an earlier analysis) were productive either about 87% or about 30% of the time.

On this clone: Its specificity is not known.

The PCR used 60 Vbeta and 13 Jbeta primers. In the original processing: Per a later analysis, the number of unique TCR beta chains was some 75 million, of which roughly 9.9 million were shared. Using immunoSEQ multiplex PCR, the repertoire was profiled, and TCRdb retains in-frame clones only, with some absent. V and J calls and clone size are as listed in that table; D and trimming were resolved from the DNA. The sample lists some 90,000 clones, about 80% occurring once. The length of the CDR3 is 16 residues. With 3 bases removed from V and 3 bases from J, the gap between germline ends came to 15 bases. Germline lookup yields CDR1 SGHKS and CDR2 YYEKEE (reference sequence).

The V gene is TRBV5-5, the J gene TRBJ1-4; possible D gene TRBD1, 6 bases. What was sequenced was PBMCs. This clonotype was obtained from a young man in good health and CMV-seropositive. The CDR3, as DNA: TGTGCCAGCAGCTATACAGGGAGAGGGTCTAATGAAAAACTGTTTTTT. Translated: CASSYTGRGSNEKLFF.